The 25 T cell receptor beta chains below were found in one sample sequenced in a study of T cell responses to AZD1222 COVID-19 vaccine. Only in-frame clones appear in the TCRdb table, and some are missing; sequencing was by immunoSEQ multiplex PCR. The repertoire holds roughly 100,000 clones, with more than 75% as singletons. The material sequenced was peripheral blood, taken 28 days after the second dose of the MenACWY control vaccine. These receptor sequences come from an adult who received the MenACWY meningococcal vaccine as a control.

Here the CDR3 DNA reads TGTGCCAGCAGCATAGGGACACCTTTCACCTACGAGCAGTACTTC. Translated: CASSIGTPFTYEQYF. The V gene is TRBV11-2, the J gene TRBJ2-7, with D maybe TRBD1 (6 bases). Between the trimmed V and J ends, which lost 5 bases and 2 bases, there was a span of 16 bases. The CDR3 has 15 residues. Germline assignment: CDR1 SGHAT and CDR2 FQNNGV.

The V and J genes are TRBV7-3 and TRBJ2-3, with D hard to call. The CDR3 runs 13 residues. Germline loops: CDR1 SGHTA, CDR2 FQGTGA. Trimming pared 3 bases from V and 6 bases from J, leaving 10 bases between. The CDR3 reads CASSFSRTDTQYF. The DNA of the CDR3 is TGTGCCAGCAGCTTCAGTAGGACCGATACGCAGTATTTT.

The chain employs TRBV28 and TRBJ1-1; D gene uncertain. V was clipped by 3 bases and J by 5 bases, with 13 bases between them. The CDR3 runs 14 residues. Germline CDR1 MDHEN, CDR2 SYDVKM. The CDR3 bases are TGTGCCAGCAGTTTGTTGGTTGTCCGGACTGAAGCTTTCTTT. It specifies CASSLLVVRTEAFF. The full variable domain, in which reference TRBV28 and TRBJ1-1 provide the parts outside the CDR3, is DVKVTQSSRYLVKRTGEKVFLECVQDMDHENMFWYRQDPGLGLRLIYFSYDVKMKEKGDIPEGYSVSREKKERFSLILESASTNQTSMYLCASSLLVVRTEAFFGQGTRLTVV.

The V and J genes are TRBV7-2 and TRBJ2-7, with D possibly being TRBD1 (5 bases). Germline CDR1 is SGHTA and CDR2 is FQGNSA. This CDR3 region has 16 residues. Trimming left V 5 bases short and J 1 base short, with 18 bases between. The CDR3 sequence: CASSPQAGSISYEQYF. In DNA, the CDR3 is TGTGCCAGCAGCCCCCAGGCAGGGTCTATTTCCTACGAGCAGTACTTC.

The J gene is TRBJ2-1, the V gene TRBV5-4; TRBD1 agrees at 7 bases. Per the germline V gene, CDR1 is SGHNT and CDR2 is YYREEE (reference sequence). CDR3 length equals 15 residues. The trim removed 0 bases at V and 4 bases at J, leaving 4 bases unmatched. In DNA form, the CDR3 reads TGTGCCAGCAGCTTGGGAGGGGGCGGTTACAATGAGCAGTTCTTC. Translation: CASSLGGGGYNEQFF.

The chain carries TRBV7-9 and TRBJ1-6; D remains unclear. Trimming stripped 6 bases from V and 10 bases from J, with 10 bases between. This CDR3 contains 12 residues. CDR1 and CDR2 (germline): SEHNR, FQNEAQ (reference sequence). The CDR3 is CASSSTESPLHF. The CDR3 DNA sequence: TGTGCCAGCAGTTCAACCGAATCACCCCTCCACTTT.

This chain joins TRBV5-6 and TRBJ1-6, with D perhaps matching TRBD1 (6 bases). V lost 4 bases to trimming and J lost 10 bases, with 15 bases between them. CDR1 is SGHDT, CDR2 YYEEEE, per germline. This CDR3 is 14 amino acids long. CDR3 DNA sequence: TGTGCCAGCAGCCGAGGACAGACCGGATCACCCCTCCACTTT. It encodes CASSRGQTGSPLHF.

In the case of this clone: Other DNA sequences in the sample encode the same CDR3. CDR3 bases: TGTGCCAGTAGTATAGGACCGGGGGGCCGGGTAGATACGCAGTATTTT. Protein sequence: CASSIGPGGRVDTQYF. The gene calls are TRBV19 and TRBJ2-3; a possible D gene is TRBD2 (7 bases). Trimming stripped 1 base from V and 5 bases from J, with 16 bases between. This CDR3 is built from 16 residues. Germline V CDR1 and CDR2: LNHDA, SQIVND (reference sequence).

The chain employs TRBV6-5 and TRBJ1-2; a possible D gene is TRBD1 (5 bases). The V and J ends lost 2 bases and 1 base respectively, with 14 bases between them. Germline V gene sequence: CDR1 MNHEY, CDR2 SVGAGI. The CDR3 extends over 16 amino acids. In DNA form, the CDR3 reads TGTGCCAGCAGTTACAATAGGGGCAGCTTTAACTATGGCTACACCTTC. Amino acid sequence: CASSYNRGSFNYGYTF.

The CDR3 protein is CASSEGLGLAKNIQYF. In DNA form, the CDR3 reads TGCGCCAGCAGTGAGGGTCTGGGCCTAGCCAAAAACATTCAGTACTTC. This rearrangement joins TRBV10-1 to TRBJ2-4; D is undetermined. V dropped 2 bases and J dropped 0 bases, with 11 bases sitting between them. Germline V gene sequence: CDR1 WNHNN, CDR2 SYGVQD (reference sequence). The length of the CDR3 is 16 residues.

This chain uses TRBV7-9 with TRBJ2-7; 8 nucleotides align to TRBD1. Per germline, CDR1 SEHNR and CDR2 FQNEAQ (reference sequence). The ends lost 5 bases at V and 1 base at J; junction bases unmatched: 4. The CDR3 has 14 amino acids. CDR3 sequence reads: CASSPTGGSYEQYF. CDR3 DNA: TGTGCCAGCAGCCCAACAGGGGGGTCCTACGAGCAGTACTTC.

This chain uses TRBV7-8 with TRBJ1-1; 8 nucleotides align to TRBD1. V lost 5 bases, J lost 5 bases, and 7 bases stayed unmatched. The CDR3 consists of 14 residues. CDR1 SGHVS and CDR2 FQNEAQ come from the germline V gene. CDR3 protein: CASSPRTGRTEAFF. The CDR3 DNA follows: TGTGCCAGCAGCCCGAGGACAGGGAGGACTGAAGCTTTCTTT.

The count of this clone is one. CDR3: CASSPPGRNSGNTIYF. CDR3 nucleotides: TGTGCCAGCTCACCACCGGGACGGAACTCTGGAAACACCATATATTTT. V gene TRBV18 combines with J gene TRBJ1-3, with a possible D match to TRBD1 (5 bases). CDR1 and CDR2 from the germline V gene are KGHSH and LQKENI. The CDR3 is 16 residues long. The V end lost 0 bases, the J end lost 0 bases, and 9 bases lay between the germline ends.

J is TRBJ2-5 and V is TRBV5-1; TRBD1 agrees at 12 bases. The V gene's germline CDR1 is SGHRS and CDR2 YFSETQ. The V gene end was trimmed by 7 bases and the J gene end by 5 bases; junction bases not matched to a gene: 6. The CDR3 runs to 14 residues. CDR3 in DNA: TGCGCCAGCTGGGGACAGGGGGCGCCGGAGACCCAGTACTTC. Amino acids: CASWGQGAPETQYF.

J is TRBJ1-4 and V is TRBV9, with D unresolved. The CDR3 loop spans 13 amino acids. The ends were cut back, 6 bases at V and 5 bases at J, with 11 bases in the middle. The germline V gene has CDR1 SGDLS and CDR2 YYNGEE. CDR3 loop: CASNKGLNEKLFF. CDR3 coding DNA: TGTGCCAGCAATAAGGGTCTAAATGAAAAACTGTTTTTT. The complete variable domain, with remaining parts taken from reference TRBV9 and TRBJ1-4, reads DSGVTQTPKHLITATGQRVTLRCSPRSGDLSVYWYQQSLDQGLQFLIQYYNGEERAKGNILERFSAQQFPDLHSELNLSSLELGDSALYFCASNKGLNEKLFFGSGTQLSVL.

CDR3 nucleotides: TGTGCCAGCAGCTTAGAGGGGGGCTGGTACTTC. Encoded protein: CASSLEGGWYF. The chain couples TRBV11-2 to TRBJ2-7; D is tentatively TRBD1 or TRBD2 (6 bases each). Deletions cut 0 bases from V and 12 bases from J, with 9 bases between. The germline V gene has CDR1 SGHAT and CDR2 FQNNGV. The CDR3 covers 11 residues. The full variable domain, completed using reference TRBV11-2 and TRBJ2-7, is EAGVAQSPRYKIIEKRQSVAFWCNPISGHATLYWYQQILGQGPKLLIQFQNNGVVDDSQLPKDRFSAERLKGVDSTLKIQPAKLEDSAVYLCASSLEGGWYFGPGTRLTVT.

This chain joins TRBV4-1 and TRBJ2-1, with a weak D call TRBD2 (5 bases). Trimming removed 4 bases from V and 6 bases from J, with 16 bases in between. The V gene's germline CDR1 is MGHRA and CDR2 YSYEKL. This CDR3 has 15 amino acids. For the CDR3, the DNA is TGCGCCAGCAGCCCCAGAGGGAGCATGCCCAATGAGCAGTTCTTC. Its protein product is CASSPRGSMPNEQFF.

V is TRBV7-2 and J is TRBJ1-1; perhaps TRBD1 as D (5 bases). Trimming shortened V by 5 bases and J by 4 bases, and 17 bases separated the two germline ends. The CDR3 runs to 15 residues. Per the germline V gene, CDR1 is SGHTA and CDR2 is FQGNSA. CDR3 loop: CASSPRDLGPTEAFF. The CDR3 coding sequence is TGTGCCAGCAGCCCCCGGGACCTGGGGCCCACTGAAGCTTTCTTT.

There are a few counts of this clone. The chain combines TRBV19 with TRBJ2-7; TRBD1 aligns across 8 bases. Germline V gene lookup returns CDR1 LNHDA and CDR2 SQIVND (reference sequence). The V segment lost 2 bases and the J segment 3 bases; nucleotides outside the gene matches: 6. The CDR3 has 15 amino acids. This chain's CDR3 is CASSIRTGIGYEQYF. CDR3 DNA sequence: TGTGCCAGTAGTATACGGACAGGGATAGGCTACGAGCAGTACTTC.

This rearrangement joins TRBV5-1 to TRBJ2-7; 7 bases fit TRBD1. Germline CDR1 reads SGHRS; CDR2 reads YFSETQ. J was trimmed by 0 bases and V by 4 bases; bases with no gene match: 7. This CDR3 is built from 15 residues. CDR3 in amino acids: CASSLLGTVSYEQYF. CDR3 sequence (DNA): TGCGCCAGCAGCCTGCTGGGGACAGTCTCCTACGAGCAGTACTTC. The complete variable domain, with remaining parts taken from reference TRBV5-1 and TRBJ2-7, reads KAGVTQTPRYLIKTRGQQVTLSCSPISGHRSVSWYQQTPGQGLQFLFEYFSETQRNKGNFPGRFSGRQFSNSRSEMNVSTLELGDSALYLCASSLLGTVSYEQYFGPGTRLTVT.

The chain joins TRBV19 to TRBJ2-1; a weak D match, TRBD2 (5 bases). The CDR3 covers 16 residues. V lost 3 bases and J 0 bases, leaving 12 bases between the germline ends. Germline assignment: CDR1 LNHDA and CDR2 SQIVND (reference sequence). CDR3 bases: TGTGCCAGTAGTATGTCTAGCTATGGCTCCTACAATGAGCAGTTCTTC. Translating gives CASSMSSYGSYNEQFF.

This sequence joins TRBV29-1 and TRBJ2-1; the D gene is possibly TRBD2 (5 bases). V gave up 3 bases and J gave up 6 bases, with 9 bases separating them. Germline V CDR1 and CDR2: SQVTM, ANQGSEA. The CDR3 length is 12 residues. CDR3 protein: CSVDGEANEQFF. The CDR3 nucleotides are TGCAGCGTTGACGGGGAAGCCAATGAGCAGTTCTTC.

As DNA, the CDR3 is TGTGCCAGTAGTATCGGGACAGGGCCCACGGATGAGCAGTTCTTC. Translated: CASSIGTGPTDEQFF. The genes are TRBV19 and TRBJ2-1; 9 bases agree with TRBD1. The germline V gene encodes CDR1 LNHDA and CDR2 SQIVND (reference sequence). This CDR3 contains 15 residues. V lost 3 bases and J lost 8; bases outside the gene matches: 8.

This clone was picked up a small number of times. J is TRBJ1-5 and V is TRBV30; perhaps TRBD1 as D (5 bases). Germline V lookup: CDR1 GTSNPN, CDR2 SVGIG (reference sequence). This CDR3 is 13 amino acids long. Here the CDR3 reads CAAGTLRNQPQHF. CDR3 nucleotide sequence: TGTGCGGCCGGGACCCTTCGGAATCAGCCCCAGCATTTT.

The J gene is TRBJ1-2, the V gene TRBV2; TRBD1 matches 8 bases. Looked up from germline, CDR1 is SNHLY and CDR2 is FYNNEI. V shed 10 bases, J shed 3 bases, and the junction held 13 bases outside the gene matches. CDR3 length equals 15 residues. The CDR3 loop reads CATPMQGQVDYGYTF. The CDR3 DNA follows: TGTGCCACCCCTATGCAGGGACAGGTTGACTATGGCTACACCTTC.